This T cell receptor (beta chain) was captured in a study of blood T cell repertoires in COVID-19. In the study overall: PBMCs, B-cell-depleted T cells, or T cells were the source of the cDNA or gDNA that made up the material.

Trimming took 4 bases from V and 0 from J; bases not matched to a gene: 7. Per germline, CDR1 SNHLY and CDR2 FYNNEI. This CDR3 region has 16 residues. Here immunoSEQ multiplex PCR was the method, and the copy in TCRdb shows in-frame clones only, minus some. The sample holds 300,000 to 400,000 clones, approximately 89% seen once. Those enrolled in Seattle joined during active infection and were followed longitudinally afterward. This receptor was identified in a woman in her twenties or thirties with COVID-19, enrolled during active disease. V usage is TRBV2 and J usage is TRBJ2-3, with 7 bases aligning to TRBD2. The sample consisted of peripheral blood. The CDR3 reads CASSGMGGESTDTQYF. CDR3 sequence (DNA): TGTGCCAGCAGTGGTATGGGGGGGGAAAGCACAGATACGCAGTATTTT. The full variable domain, completed using reference TRBV2 and TRBJ2-3, is EPEVTQTPSHQVTQMGQEVILRCVPISNHLYFYWYRQILGQKVEFLVSFYNNEISEKSEIFDDQFSVERPDGSNFTLKIRSTKLEDSAMYFCASSGMGGESTDTQYFGPGTRLTVL.